These 12 T cell receptor beta chains originate from one sample sequenced in a study of T cells in Graves' hyperthyroidism and ophthalmopathy (dated by TCRdb to the late 2010s). To prepare the library, multiplex PCR was applied. TCRdb records Illumina HiSeq 2000 as the sequencer. The TCR beta CDR3 regions were amplified from RNA transcripts. The TCR CDR3 was subjected to a first round of RT-PCR using the HTBI primer set and the Qiagen OneStep RT-PCR kit. TCRdb passed the public sequencing reads through fastp at Q25 and MiXCR, retaining productive beta sequences. Records with the same CDR3 protein are collapsed into one entry carrying the most frequent genes and DNA. Within this sample are about 460,000 distinct CDR3 sequences, with around a fifth of them counted one time only. The ten largest clones represent about 49% of the sample. The sample consisted of blood. The receptors were gathered from a woman between 65 and 79 years old with Graves' ophthalmopathy.

The table lists this clonotype with a few counts. The rearrangement joins TRBV20-1 to TRBJ2-4; D not certain. In germline, CDR1 is DFQATT, CDR2 SNEGSKA (reference sequence). V was shortened by 3 bases and J by 0 bases, with 6 bases between the two germline ends. The CDR3 is 13 amino acids. Written as DNA, the CDR3 is TGCAGTGCTAGGACACTAGCCAAAAACATTCAGTACTTC. It is translated as CSARTLAKNIQYF.

This clonotype turned up a few times. The chain is built from TRBV28 and TRBJ2-2; D unclear. V lost 8 bases to trimming and J lost 4 bases, with 11 bases between them. The CDR3 is made up of 13 amino acids. The V gene's germline CDR1 is MDHEN and CDR2 SYDVKM. The CDR3 is CASRNWSTGELFF. Here the CDR3 DNA reads TGTGCCAGCCGGAACTGGTCCACCGGGGAGCTGTTTTTT.

The chain combines TRBV6-1 with TRBJ1-1; 10 nucleotides agree with TRBD1. Trimming at V came to 7 bases and at J to 6 bases, leaving 8 bases not matched to a gene. This CDR3 comprises 14 residues. Germline V gene lookup returns CDR1 MNHNS and CDR2 SASEGT. CDR3 amino acids: CASKTGTGVAEAFF. CDR3 nucleotide sequence: TGTGCCAGCAAAACCGGGACAGGGGTTGCTGAAGCTTTCTTT.

The CDR3 nucleotides read TGCGCCAGCAGCCAAGAGTGGGGCACTTACTACGAGCAGTACTTC. Amino acid sequence: CASSQEWGTYYEQYF. The gene calls are TRBV4-1 and TRBJ2-7; TRBD1 is a possible D gene (5 bases). Germline V CDR1 and CDR2: MGHRA, YSYEKL. This CDR3 is built from 15 residues. V was clipped by 0 bases and J by 3 bases, with 12 bases between them.

This rearrangement joins TRBV5-1 to TRBJ1-4; TRBD1 agrees at 7 bases. This CDR3 spans 15 amino acids. Germline loops: CDR1 SGHRS, CDR2 YFSETQ. V lost 0 bases to trimming and J lost 4 bases; unmatched junction nucleotides: 3. This CDR3 reads CASSLAGQVNEKLFF. The CDR3 DNA follows: TGCGCCAGCAGCTTGGCCGGACAGGTTAATGAAAAACTGTTTTTT.

This chain uses TRBV20-1 with TRBJ1-4, with unresolved D. This CDR3 is built from 13 residues. The V gene's germline CDR1 is DFQATT and CDR2 SNEGSKA (reference sequence). V was shortened by 6 bases and J by 3 bases, with 11 bases between the two germline ends. DNA for the CDR3: TGCAGTGCCCCGGGAGGGCCTAATGAAAAACTGTTTTTT. This sequence encodes CSAPGGPNEKLFF.

The rearrangement links TRBV12-5 to TRBJ1-3; D not resolved. The CDR3 length is 14 residues. Trimming cost V 5 bases and J 0 bases, with 8 bases left between them. Germline CDR1 reads LGHNT; CDR2 reads FRNRAP. The CDR3 protein is CASGPSGSGNTIYF. The CDR3, as DNA: TGTGCTAGTGGTCCCTCCGGCTCTGGAAACACCATATATTTT.

Many counts were recorded for this clonotype. This chain connects TRBV11-1 to TRBJ2-1; D remains ambiguous. CDR3 size: 13 residues. With 1 base removed from V and 5 bases from J, the gap between germline ends came to 6 bases. The germline V gene has CDR1 SGHAT and CDR2 FQDESV (reference sequence). CDR3 sequence reads: CASSLVGNNEQFF. CDR3 coding DNA: TGTGCCAGCAGCTTAGTTGGGAACAATGAGCAGTTCTTC.

Details on this clonotype: Possible read error: a much larger clone is one base away. This chain joins TRBV11-2 and TRBJ2-2, with 8 positions matching TRBD1. The CDR3 extends over 13 amino acids. The germline V gene encodes CDR1 SGHAT and CDR2 FQNNGV. The CDR3, as DNA: TGTGTCAGCAGCCGACAGGGGCCGGGGGAGCTGTTTTTT. Its translation: CVSSRQGPGELFF. Full variable domain (rest looked up from reference TRBV11-2 and TRBJ2-2): EAGVAQSPRYKIIEKRQSVAFWCNPISGHATLYWYQQILGQGPKLLIQFQNNGVVDDSQLPKDRFSAERLKGVDSTLKIQPAKLEDSAVYLCVSSRQGPGELFFGEGSRLTVL.

The chain recombines TRBV3-1 with TRBJ2-5, with 9 bases fitting TRBD1. V shed 4 bases and J 12 bases; nucleotides not matched to a gene: 6. The germline V gene encodes CDR1 LGHDT and CDR2 YNNKEL (reference sequence). There are 12 residues in the CDR3. The CDR3 DNA reads as TGTGCCAGCAGCCTACAGGGGGACAGGGAGTACTTC. Its translation is CASSLQGDREYF.

This clonotype was counted a few times. The chain links TRBV11-3 to TRBJ2-2; D may be TRBD2 (5 bases). The V and J ends lost 2 bases and 5 bases respectively, with 9 bases between them. The CDR3 covers 14 residues. Germline V CDR1 and CDR2: SGHNT, YENEEA. The CDR3 sequence is CASSLSGLTGELFF. Here the CDR3 DNA reads TGTGCCAGCAGCTTATCAGGACTTACCGGGGAGCTGTTTTTT.

The J gene is TRBJ2-6, the V gene TRBV5-1; D uncertain. Germline CDR1 SGHRS, CDR2 YFSETQ. Trimming removed 4 bases at V and 1 base at J, with 15 bases between. The CDR3 totals 17 residues. CDR3 nucleotides: TGCGCCAGCAGCCGAACAACCGGACGGTCTGGGGCCAACGTCCTGACTTTC. This translates into CASSRTTGRSGANVLTF.